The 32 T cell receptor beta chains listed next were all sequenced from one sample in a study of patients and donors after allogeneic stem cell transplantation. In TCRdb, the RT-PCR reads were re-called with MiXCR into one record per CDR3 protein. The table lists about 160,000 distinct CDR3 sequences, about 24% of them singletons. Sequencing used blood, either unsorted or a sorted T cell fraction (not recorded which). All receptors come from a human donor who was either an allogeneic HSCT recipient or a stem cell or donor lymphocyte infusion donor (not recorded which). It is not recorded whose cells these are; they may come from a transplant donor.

The CDR3 nucleotides read TGTGCCAGTGGACGGGGACTAGATCAGCCCCAGCATTTT. Its protein product is CASGRGLDQPQHF. The chain has TRBV6-6 and TRBJ1-5, with D tentatively TRBD1 (5 bases). CDR1 is MNHNY, CDR2 SVGAGI, per germline (reference sequence). Trimming pared 9 bases from V and 5 bases from J, leaving 14 bases between. The CDR3 extends over 13 amino acids.

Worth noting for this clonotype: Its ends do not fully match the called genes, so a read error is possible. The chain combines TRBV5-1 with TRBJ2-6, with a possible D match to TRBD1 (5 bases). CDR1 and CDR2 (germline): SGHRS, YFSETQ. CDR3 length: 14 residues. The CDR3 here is CASSPDSGANVQTF. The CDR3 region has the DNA TGCGCCAGCAGCCCCGACTCTGGGGCCAACGTCCAGACTTTC.

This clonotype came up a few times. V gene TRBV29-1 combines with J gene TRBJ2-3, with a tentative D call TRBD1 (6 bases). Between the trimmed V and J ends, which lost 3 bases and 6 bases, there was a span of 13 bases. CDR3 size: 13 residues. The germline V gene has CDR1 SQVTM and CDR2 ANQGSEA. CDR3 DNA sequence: TGCAGCGTTGAGTACAGGGCCACGGATACGCAGTATTTT. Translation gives CSVEYRATDTQYF.

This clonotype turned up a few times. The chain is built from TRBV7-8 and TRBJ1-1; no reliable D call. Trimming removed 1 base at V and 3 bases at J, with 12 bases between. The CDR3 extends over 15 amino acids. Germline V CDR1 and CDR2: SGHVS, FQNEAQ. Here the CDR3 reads CASSLEAFSDTEAFF. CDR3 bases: TGTGCCAGCAGCTTAGAGGCGTTCTCGGACACTGAAGCTTTCTTT.

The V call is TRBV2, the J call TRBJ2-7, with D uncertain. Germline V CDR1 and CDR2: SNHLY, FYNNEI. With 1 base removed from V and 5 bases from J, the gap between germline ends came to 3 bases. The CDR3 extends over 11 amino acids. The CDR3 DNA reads TGTGCCAGCAGTGAAGATCACGAGCAGTACTTC. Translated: CASSEDHEQYF.

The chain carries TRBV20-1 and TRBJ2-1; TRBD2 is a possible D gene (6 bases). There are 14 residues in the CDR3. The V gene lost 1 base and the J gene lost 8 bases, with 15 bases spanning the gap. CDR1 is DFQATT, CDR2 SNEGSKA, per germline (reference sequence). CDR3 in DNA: TGCAGTGCTAGAGTTGGGGGGTCCCTGGATGAGCAGTTCTTC. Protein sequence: CSARVGGSLDEQFF.

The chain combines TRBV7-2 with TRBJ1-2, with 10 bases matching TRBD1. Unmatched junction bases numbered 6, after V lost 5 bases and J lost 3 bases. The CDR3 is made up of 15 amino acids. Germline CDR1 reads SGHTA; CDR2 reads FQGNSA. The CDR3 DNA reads TGTGCCAGCAGCCTCGGGACAGGGGTAGACTATGGCTACACCTTC. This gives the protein CASSLGTGVDYGYTF.

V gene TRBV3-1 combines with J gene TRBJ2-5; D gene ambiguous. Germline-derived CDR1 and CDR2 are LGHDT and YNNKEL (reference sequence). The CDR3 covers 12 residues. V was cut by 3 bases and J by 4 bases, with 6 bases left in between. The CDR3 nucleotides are TGTGCCAGCAGCCAGAGGACAGAGACCCAGTACTTC. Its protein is CASSQRTETQYF.

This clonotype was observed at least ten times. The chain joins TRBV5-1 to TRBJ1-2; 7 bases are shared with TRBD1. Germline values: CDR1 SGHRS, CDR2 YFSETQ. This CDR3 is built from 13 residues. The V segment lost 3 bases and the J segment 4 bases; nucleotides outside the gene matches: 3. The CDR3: CASSWGQSYGYTF. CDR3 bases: TGCGCCAGCAGCTGGGGACAGTCCTATGGCTACACCTTC.

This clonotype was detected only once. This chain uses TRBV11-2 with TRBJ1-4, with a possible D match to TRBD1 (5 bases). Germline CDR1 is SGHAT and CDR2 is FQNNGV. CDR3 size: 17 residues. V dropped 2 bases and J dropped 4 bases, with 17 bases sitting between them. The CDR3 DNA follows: TGTGCCAGCAGCTTATATCGGTCGCTGGGGGATAATGAAAAACTGTTTTTT. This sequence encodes CASSLYRSLGDNEKLFF.

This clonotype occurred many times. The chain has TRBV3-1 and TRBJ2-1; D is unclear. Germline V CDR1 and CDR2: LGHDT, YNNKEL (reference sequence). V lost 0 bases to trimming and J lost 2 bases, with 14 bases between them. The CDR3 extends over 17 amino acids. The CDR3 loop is CASSQDYATRTYNEQFF. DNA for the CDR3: TGTGCCAGCAGCCAAGATTACGCTACCCGAACCTACAATGAGCAGTTCTTC.

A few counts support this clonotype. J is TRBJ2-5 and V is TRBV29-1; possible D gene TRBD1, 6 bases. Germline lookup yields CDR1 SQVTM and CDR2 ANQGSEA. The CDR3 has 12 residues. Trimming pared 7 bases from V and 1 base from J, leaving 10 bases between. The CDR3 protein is CSAWTAQETQYF. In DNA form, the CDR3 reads TGCAGCGCCTGGACAGCCCAAGAGACCCAGTACTTC.

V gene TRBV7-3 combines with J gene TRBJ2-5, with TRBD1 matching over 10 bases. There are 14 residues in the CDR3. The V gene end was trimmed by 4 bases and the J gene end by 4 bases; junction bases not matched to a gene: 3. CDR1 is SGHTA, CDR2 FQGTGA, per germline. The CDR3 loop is CASSSTGGLETQYF. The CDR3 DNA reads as TGTGCCAGCAGCTCGACAGGGGGCCTAGAGACCCAGTACTTC. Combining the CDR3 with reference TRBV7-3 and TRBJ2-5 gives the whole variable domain GAGVSQTPSNKVTEKGKYVELRCDPISGHTALYWYRQSLGQGPEFLIYFQGTGAADDSGLPNDRFFAVRPEGSVSTLKIQRTERGDSAVYLCASSSTGGLETQYFGPGTRLLVL.

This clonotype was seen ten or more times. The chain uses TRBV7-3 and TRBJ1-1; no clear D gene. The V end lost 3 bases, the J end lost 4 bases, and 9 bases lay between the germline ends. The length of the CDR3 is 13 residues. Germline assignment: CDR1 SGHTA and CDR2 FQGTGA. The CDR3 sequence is CASSFGSGTEAFF. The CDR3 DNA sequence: TGTGCCAGCAGCTTCGGATCGGGCACTGAAGCTTTCTTT.

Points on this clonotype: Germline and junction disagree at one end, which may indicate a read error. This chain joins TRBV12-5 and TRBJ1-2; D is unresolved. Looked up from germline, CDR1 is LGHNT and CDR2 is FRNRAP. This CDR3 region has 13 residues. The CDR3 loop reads CATGLGPSYGYTF. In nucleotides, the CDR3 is TGTGCTACTGGTTTGGGTCCTTCCTATGGCTACACCTTC. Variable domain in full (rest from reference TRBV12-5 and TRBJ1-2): DARVTQTPRHKVTEMGQEVTMRCQPILGHNTVFWYRQTMMQGLELLAYFRNRAPLDDSGMPKDRFSAEMPDATLATLKIQPSEPRDSAVYFCATGLGPSYGYTFGSGTRLTVV.

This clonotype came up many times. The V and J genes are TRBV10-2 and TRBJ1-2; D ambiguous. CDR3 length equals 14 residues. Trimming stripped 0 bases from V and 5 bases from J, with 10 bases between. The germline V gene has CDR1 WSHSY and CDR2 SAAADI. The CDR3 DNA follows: TGCGCCAGCAGTGAGTCGTCACCCGGTTATGGCTACACCTTC. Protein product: CASSESSPGYGYTF.

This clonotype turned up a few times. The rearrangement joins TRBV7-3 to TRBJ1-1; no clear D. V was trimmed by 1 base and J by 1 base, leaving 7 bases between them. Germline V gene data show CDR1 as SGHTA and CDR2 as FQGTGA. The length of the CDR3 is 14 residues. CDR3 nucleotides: TGTGCCAGCAGCTTAATCGGGCAGAACACTGAAGCTTTCTTT. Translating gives CASSLIGQNTEAFF.

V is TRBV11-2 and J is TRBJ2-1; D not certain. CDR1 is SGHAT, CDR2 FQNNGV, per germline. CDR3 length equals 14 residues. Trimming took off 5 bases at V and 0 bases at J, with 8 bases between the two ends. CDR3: CASSGGNSYNEQFF. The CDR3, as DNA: TGTGCCAGCAGCGGCGGAAACTCCTACAATGAGCAGTTCTTC.

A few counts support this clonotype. DNA for the CDR3: TGTGCCAGCAGCAAAGTCCTGCCGTATAGCAATCAGCCCCAGCATTTT. Amino acid sequence: CASSKVLPYSNQPQHF. J is TRBJ1-5 and V is TRBV21-1. TRBV21-1 is flagged as a pseudogene. The CDR3 contains 16 residues.

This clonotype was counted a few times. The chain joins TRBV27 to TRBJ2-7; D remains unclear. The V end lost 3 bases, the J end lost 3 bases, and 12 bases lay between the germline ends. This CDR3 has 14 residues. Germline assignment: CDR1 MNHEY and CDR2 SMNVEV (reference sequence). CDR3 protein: CASSFNADVYEQYF. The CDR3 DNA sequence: TGTGCCAGCAGTTTTAACGCGGATGTCTACGAGCAGTACTTC.

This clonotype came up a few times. For the CDR3, the DNA is TGTGCCAGCAGCCCGACTTTGGGGGCCACTTCCTACAATGAGCAGTTCTTC. Its protein product is CASSPTLGATSYNEQFF. V is TRBV7-3 and J is TRBJ2-1, with D maybe TRBD1 (6 bases). Germline V gene sequence: CDR1 SGHTA, CDR2 FQGTGA. The germline V and J ends were trimmed by 5 bases and 1 base, with 18 bases remaining between them. This CDR3 has 17 residues.

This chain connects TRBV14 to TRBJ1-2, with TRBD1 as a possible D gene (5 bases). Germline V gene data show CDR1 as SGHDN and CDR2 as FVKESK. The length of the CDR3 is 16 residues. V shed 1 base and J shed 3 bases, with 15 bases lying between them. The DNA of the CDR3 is TGTGCCAGCAGCCAAGTGATCCGGGGCGCAGACTATGGCTACACCTTC. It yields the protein CASSQVIRGADYGYTF.

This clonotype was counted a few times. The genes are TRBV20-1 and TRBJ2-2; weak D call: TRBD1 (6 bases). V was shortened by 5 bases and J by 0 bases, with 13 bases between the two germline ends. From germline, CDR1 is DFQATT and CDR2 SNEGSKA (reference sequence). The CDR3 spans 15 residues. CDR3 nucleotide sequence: TGCAGTGCTCTTGCCGGGACAACGAACACCGGGGAGCTGTTTTTT. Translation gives CSALAGTTNTGELFF.

The CDR3 region has the DNA TGCAGTGCTAAATGGGTAGTCAGGGGCGGTGAAAAACTGTTTTTT. Translating gives CSAKWVVRGGEKLFF. V gene TRBV20-1 combines with J gene TRBJ1-4, with a possible D match to TRBD1 (6 bases). The V gene lost 4 bases and the J gene lost 7 bases, with 19 bases spanning the gap. The CDR3 loop spans 15 amino acids. The germline gives CDR1 DFQATT, CDR2 SNEGSKA (reference sequence).

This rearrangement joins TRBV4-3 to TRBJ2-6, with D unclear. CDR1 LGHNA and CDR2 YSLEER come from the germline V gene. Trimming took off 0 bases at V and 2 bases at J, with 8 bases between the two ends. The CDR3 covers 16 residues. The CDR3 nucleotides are TGCGCCAGCAGCCAAGATAGGAGAGCTGGGGCCAACGTCCTGACTTTC. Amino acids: CASSQDRRAGANVLTF.

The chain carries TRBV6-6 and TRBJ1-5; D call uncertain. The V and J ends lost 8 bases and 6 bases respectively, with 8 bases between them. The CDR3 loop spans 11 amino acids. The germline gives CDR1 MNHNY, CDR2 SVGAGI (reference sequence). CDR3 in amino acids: CASGLPQPQHF. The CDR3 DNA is TGTGCCAGCGGATTGCCTCAGCCCCAGCATTTT.

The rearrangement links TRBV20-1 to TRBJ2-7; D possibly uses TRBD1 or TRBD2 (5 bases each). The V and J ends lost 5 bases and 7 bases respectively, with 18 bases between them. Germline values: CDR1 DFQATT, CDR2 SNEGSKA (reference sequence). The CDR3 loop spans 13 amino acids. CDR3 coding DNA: TGCAGTGCTGTTCCCGGGACGCCGGATGAGCAGTACTTC. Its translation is CSAVPGTPDEQYF.

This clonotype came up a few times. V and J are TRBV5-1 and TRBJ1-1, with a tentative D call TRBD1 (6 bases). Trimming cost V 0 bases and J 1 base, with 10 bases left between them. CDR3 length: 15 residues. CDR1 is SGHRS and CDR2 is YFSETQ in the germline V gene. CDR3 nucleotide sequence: TGCGCCAGCAGCTTGGTAAGGACAGCGAACACTGAAGCTTTCTTT. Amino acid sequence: CASSLVRTANTEAFF.

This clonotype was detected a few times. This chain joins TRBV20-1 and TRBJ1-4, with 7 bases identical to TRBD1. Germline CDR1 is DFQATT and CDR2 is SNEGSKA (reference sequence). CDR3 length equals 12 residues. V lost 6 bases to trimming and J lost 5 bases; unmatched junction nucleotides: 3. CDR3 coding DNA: TGCAGTGCCCCGGGACAGAATGAAAAACTGTTTTTT. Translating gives CSAPGQNEKLFF.

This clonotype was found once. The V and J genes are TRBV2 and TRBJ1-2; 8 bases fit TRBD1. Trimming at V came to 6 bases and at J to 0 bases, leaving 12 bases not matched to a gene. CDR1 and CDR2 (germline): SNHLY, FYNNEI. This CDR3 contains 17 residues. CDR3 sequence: CASREVLTGAPNYGYTF. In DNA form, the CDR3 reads TGTGCCAGCAGAGAGGTCTTGACAGGGGCACCTAACTATGGCTACACCTTC.

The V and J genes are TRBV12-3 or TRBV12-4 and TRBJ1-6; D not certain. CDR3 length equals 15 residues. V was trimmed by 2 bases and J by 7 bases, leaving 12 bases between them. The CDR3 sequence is CASSLMAEVNSPLHF. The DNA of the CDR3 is TGTGCCAGCAGTTTAATGGCGGAGGTGAATTCACCCCTCCACTTT.

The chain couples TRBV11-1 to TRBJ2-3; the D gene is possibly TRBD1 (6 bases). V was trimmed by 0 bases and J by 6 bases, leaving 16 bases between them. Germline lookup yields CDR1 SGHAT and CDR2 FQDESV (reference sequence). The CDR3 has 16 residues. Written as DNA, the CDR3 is TGTGCCAGCAGCTTAGCTAGGGACACCTGGAGTGATACGCAGTATTTT. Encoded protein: CASSLARDTWSDTQYF. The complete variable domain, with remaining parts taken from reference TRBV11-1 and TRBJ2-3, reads EAEVAQSPRYKITEKSQAVAFWCDPISGHATLYWYRQILGQGPELLVQFQDESVVDDSQLPKDRFSAERLKGVDSTLKIQPAELGDSAMYLCASSLARDTWSDTQYFGPGTRLTVL.